This TCR beta chain was sequenced during a study of shared clonotypes between healthy human individuals. General study findings and limits: When compared with the clonotypes that were shared by all four sorted-subset donors, the non-shared clonotypes turned out to have lower generation probabilities. It was the few donors that limited the genetic and exposure-history diversity represented. Clonotype sharing among donors was expected to depend on sequencing depth.

A word on this clone: What it recognizes is unknown.

At a deep level, the assay was run. Here immunoSEQ multiplex PCR was the method, and the copy in TCRdb shows in-frame clones only, minus some. The profile shows around 1.9 million clones, around 93% of them singletons. The length of the CDR3 is 13 residues. CDR1 and CDR2 from the germline V gene are SGHDN and FVKESK. With 6 bases removed from V and 5 bases from J, the gap between germline ends came to 13 bases. It was CD45RO-negative cells, positively selected for CCR7, that made up naive CD8 cells, with terminally differentiated effector memory CD45RA+ cells excluded. The receptor comes from a man aged 18 to 29 in good health. Some clones in this sample may be carry-over from other donors' samples. The gene calls are TRBV14 and TRBJ2-5, with D maybe TRBD2 (6 bases). Sequenced input: naive CD8+ T cells from PBMCs. The CDR3 DNA reads as TGTGCCAGCAGGCCCGGGGGTTTGGAGACCCAGTACTTC. This gives the protein CASRPGGLETQYF.